This TCR beta chain emerged from a study of T cells after yellow fever vaccination. Study-wide results and limits: The study re-detected most primary-vaccination clones after the booster (about 96% CD4, around 89% CD8).

Via MiXCR, TCRdb re-called the 5' RACE reads, giving one row per CDR3 protein. This table holds around 120,000 distinct CDR3 sequences, roughly 15% found once. Many counts were recorded for this clonotype. Its antigen is not known. Trimming removed 3 bases from V and 9 bases from J, with 12 bases in between. CDR3 length equals 13 residues. The germline CDR1 and CDR2 sequences are MGHRA and YSYEKL. Specimen: CD8+ T cells sorted from PBMCs, collected 5 days after the yellow fever booster vaccination. This TCR was recovered from a man between 18 and 35 years old who received the YFV17D yellow fever vaccine. The chain employs TRBV4-1 and TRBJ1-5, with D unresolved. CDR3 sequence (DNA): TGCGCCAGCAGCCAGCGAGATGGGTCGCCCCAGCATTTT. Protein sequence: CASSQRDGSPQHF.